The 25 T cell receptor beta chains in this list originate from one sample, sequenced in a study of molecular identifiers for immune sequencing clone quantification. TCRdb processed the PCR reads anew with MiXCR; each CDR3 protein has one entry. This table holds a few hundred thousand distinct CDR3 sequences, roughly 24% found once. The source material was naive CD8+ T cells from blood, with Jurkat cell RNA spiked in. Noted subset: FACS-sorted CD8+CD4-CCR7+CD45RA+ naive T cells. The receptors shown here come from a human donor in good health. Some libraries in this study had Jurkat cell RNA spiked in.

This clonotype was seen many times. This chain joins TRBV13 and TRBJ2-2; 7 bases fit TRBD2. The CDR3 is 16 amino acids. Germline V gives CDR1 PRHDT, CDR2 FYEKMQ (reference sequence). Trimming took 1 base from V and 2 from J; bases not matched to a gene: 4. The CDR3 DNA follows: TGTGCCAGCAGCTTAGTTCTAGCGGAAAACACCGGGGAGCTGTTTTTT. This codes for CASSLVLAENTGELFF.

With regard to this clonotype: Without the conserved terminal phenylalanine or tryptophan, this CDR3 likely stems from a read error. V usage is TRBV7-9 and J usage is TRBJ2-7; 9 positions agree with TRBD1. J lost 5 bases, V lost 5 bases, and 4 bases had no gene match. This CDR3 is built from 13 residues. Germline CDR1 SEHNR, CDR2 FQNEAQ (reference sequence). For the CDR3, the DNA is TGTGCCAGCAGCCGGGGACAGGGCAACGAGCAGTACCTC. Its protein is CASSRGQGNEQYL.

A word on this clonotype: The final CDR3 position lacks the conserved phenylalanine or tryptophan, pointing to a likely read error. This sequence joins TRBV10-3 and TRBJ2-3, with D unresolved. There are 13 residues in the CDR3. Per the germline V gene, CDR1 is ENHRY and CDR2 is SYGVKD. With 6 bases removed from V and 2 bases from J, the gap between germline ends came to 9 bases. Here the CDR3 DNA reads TGTGCCATCAGCCAGGCTCACACAGATACGCAGTATTCT. Residues: CAISQAHTDTQYS.

The J gene is TRBJ1-1, the V gene TRBV5-1; D is uncertain. This CDR3 is 14 amino acids long. V shed 1 base and J shed 1 base, with 8 bases lying between them. CDR1 SGHRS and CDR2 YFSETQ come from the germline V gene. In nucleotides, the CDR3 is TGCGCCAGCAGCTTGTCTATGGGGAACACTGAAGCTTTCTTT. It translates to CASSLSMGNTEAFF.

This clonotype was seen only a few times. An end of the junction does not agree with germline; a read error may underlie this. The CDR3 nucleotides read TGTGCCGGCAGCCGTTTTGACCTTCCTCAAGAGACCCAGTACTTC. Protein product: CAGSRFDLPQETQYF. The gene calls are TRBV7-2 and TRBJ2-5; D is unclear. This CDR3 comprises 15 residues. CDR1 and CDR2 from the germline V gene are SGHTA and FQGNSA.

This clonotype occurred many times. This rearrangement joins TRBV5-1 to TRBJ2-3, with D possibly matching TRBD1 (6 bases). The CDR3 loop spans 18 amino acids. Germline V gene lookup returns CDR1 SGHRS and CDR2 YFSETQ. The V and J ends lost 0 bases and 2 bases respectively, with 19 bases between them. Here the CDR3 reads CASSLAVTGYSHTDTQYF. CDR3 DNA sequence: TGCGCCAGCAGCTTGGCAGTGACAGGATACTCACACACAGATACGCAGTATTTT.

This clonotype was observed at least ten times. The chain uses TRBV14 and TRBJ2-5; possibly TRBD1 for D (6 bases). The V end lost 2 bases, the J end lost 0 bases, and 7 bases lay between the germline ends. The CDR3 loop spans 14 amino acids. Germline V gives CDR1 SGHDN, CDR2 FVKESK. The CDR3 DNA reads TGTGCCAGCAGCCAACAGGGGTACCAAGAGACCCAGTACTTC. This encodes CASSQQGYQETQYF.

This clonotype was observed at least ten times. The DNA for the CDR3 is TGTGCCAGCAGCTTGTTGAGGGAGTCTACAGATACGCAGTATTTT. Residues: CASSLLRESTDTQYF. The chain carries TRBV5-6 and TRBJ2-3; maybe TRBD2 (5 bases). The CDR3 has 15 residues. Germline V CDR1 and CDR2: SGHDT, YYEEEE. V shed 1 base and J shed 3 bases, with 12 bases lying between them.

This clonotype has at least ten counts. The V gene is TRBV3-1, the J gene TRBJ2-7; perhaps TRBD2 as D (5 bases). V lost 0 bases and J 4 bases, leaving 10 bases between the germline ends. The CDR3 totals 14 residues. From germline, CDR1 is LGHDT and CDR2 YNNKEL (reference sequence). Here the CDR3 reads CASSQDQRAYEQYF. The CDR3 bases are TGTGCCAGCAGCCAAGATCAGAGGGCTTACGAGCAGTACTTC.

A word on this clonotype: A clone one base away is much larger, so this may be a read error. No conserved phenylalanine or tryptophan is present at the end of the CDR3, so a read error is the likely explanation. The V call is TRBV12-3 or TRBV12-4, the J call TRBJ2-5; weak D call: TRBD2 (6 bases). The CDR3 totals 13 residues. V was trimmed by 3 bases and J by 4 bases, leaving 9 bases between them. CDR3 residues: CASSFGGTETQYL. The CDR3 DNA sequence: TGTGCCAGCAGTTTTGGAGGGACAGAGACCCAGTACCTC.

This chain uses TRBV7-2 with TRBJ2-7; possibly TRBD1 for D (6 bases). V lost 4 bases and J 5 bases, leaving 15 bases between the germline ends. Germline assignment: CDR1 SGHTA and CDR2 FQGNSA. The CDR3 loop spans 14 amino acids. CDR3 sequence reads: CASSWGQGTHEQYF. The CDR3 DNA reads as TGTGCCAGCAGCTGGGGGCAAGGAACCCACGAGCAGTACTTC.

The genes are TRBV6-5 and TRBJ2-3, with D tentatively TRBD2 (6 bases). CDR1 and CDR2 (germline): MNHEY, SVGAGI. The CDR3 is 15 amino acids. Trimming took 2 bases from V and 0 from J, leaving 9 bases between them. In nucleotides, the CDR3 is TGTGCCAGCAGTTACGAACGGGGGAGCACAGATACGCAGTATTTT. It encodes CASSYERGSTDTQYF.

This clonotype was detected ten times or more. The germline gene is not matched at one end of the junction; a read error may be the cause. V and J are TRBV12-3 or TRBV12-4 and TRBJ1-5; the D is unclear. The CDR3 runs to 14 residues. The CDR3 reads CASSSGYSNQPQHF. CDR3 bases: TGTGCCAGTAGTTCCGGTTATAGCAATCAGCCCCAGCATTTT.

This clonotype has a count of ten or more. V usage is TRBV20-1 and J usage is TRBJ2-7; 7 nucleotides agree with TRBD1. The CDR3 runs 16 residues. V dropped 0 bases and J dropped 3; count of bases not matched to a gene: 11. Germline V lookup: CDR1 DFQATT, CDR2 SNEGSKA (reference sequence). The CDR3 reads CSARDRLWHRGYEQYF. The CDR3 DNA reads as TGCAGTGCTAGAGATCGGCTCTGGCACAGGGGCTACGAGCAGTACTTC.

A note on this clonotype: The junction differs from germline at one of its ends, possibly a read error. This chain uses TRBV11-2 with TRBJ2-3; possibly TRBD1 for D (6 bases). Germline-derived CDR1 and CDR2 are SGHAT and FQNNGV. The CDR3 is made up of 14 amino acids. The CDR3 sequence: CASSLGQGSDTLYF. The DNA for the CDR3 is TGTGCCAGCAGCTTAGGCCAGGGGTCAGATACGCTGTATTTT.

This clonotype was observed at least ten times. The J gene is TRBJ2-7, the V gene TRBV7-2; 14 nucleotides line up with TRBD2. The CDR3 totals 15 residues. Germline V gives CDR1 SGHTA, CDR2 FQGNSA. Trimming took 4 bases from V and 2 from J; bases not matched to a gene: 1. CDR3: CASSSTSGGAYEQYF. DNA for the CDR3: TGTGCCAGCAGCTCGACTAGCGGGGGGGCCTACGAGCAGTACTTC.

This clonotype was seen repeatedly, ten times or more. J is TRBJ2-1 and V is TRBV2; D uncertain. Germline CDR1 reads SNHLY; CDR2 reads FYNNEI. The CDR3 is made up of 12 amino acids. The V and J ends lost 5 bases and 8 bases respectively, with 10 bases between them. The CDR3 reads CASSPGPDEQFF. The CDR3 region has the DNA TGTGCCAGCAGTCCCGGCCCGGATGAGCAGTTCTTC.

At least ten counts were recorded for this clonotype. The chain couples TRBV5-1 to TRBJ2-3; 8 bases match TRBD2. J was trimmed by 0 bases and V by 5 bases; bases with no gene match: 5. The CDR3 has 15 residues. Germline loops: CDR1 SGHRS, CDR2 YFSETQ. Written as DNA, the CDR3 is TGCGCCAGCAGGGCCGGGACTAGTAGCACAGATACGCAGTATTTT. Translated: CASRAGTSSTDTQYF. The full variable domain, its missing parts supplied by reference TRBV5-1 and TRBJ2-3, is KAGVTQTPRYLIKTRGQQVTLSCSPISGHRSVSWYQQTPGQGLQFLFEYFSETQRNKGNFPGRFSGRQFSNSRSEMNVSTLELGDSALYLCASRAGTSSTDTQYFGPGTRLTVL.

This clonotype has ten or more counts. J is TRBJ2-3 and V is TRBV6-5; unclear D gene. The germline gives CDR1 MNHEY, CDR2 SVGAGI. The V gene lost 0 bases and the J gene lost 0 bases, with 13 bases spanning the gap. CDR3 length equals 17 residues. The DNA of the CDR3 is TGTGCCAGCAGTTACTCGAGTGGCACCTATAGCACAGATACGCAGTATTTT. Translated: CASSYSSGTYSTDTQYF.

This clonotype was counted many times. This chain connects TRBV5-1 to TRBJ2-3; D unclear. Germline CDR1 and CDR2: SGHRS and YFSETQ. The CDR3 contains 15 residues. V lost 0 bases to trimming and J lost 0 bases, with 8 bases between them. CDR3 sequence (DNA): TGCGCCAGCAGCTTGGAGGCCCCAAGCACAGATACGCAGTATTTT. It translates to CASSLEAPSTDTQYF. The whole variable domain, filled in from reference TRBV5-1 and TRBJ2-3, reads KAGVTQTPRYLIKTRGQQVTLSCSPISGHRSVSWYQQTPGQGLQFLFEYFSETQRNKGNFPGRFSGRQFSNSRSEMNVSTLELGDSALYLCASSLEAPSTDTQYFGPGTRLTVL.

In its sample, this clonotype was seen many times. The chain employs TRBV28 and TRBJ2-7; D possibly corresponds to TRBD2 (5 bases). The germline V gene has CDR1 MDHEN and CDR2 SYDVKM. The CDR3 sequence is 14 residues long. V lost 8 bases and J 0 bases, leaving 14 bases between the germline ends. The CDR3 region has the DNA TGTGCCAGCGTGAGACGTGGGAGCTCCTACGAGCAGTACTTC. Amino acids: CASVRRGSSYEQYF.

The rearrangement uses TRBV6-2 or TRBV6-3 and TRBJ2-7; no definite D call. The CDR3 is 13 residues long. Germline CDR1 MNHEY, CDR2 SVGEGT. CDR3 protein: CAITPGYSYEQYF. CDR3 nucleotide sequence: TGTGCTATTACCCCCGGGTACTCCTACGAGCAGTACTTC.

Note on this clonotype: A read error may produce the germline difference seen at one junction end. The chain couples TRBV4-3 to TRBJ2-1, with 12 bases matching TRBD2. Germline CDR1 LGHNA, CDR2 YSLEER. This CDR3 region has 16 residues. The CDR3 DNA reads TGCGCCAGCAGCCCGGAGACTAGCGGGAGTCCCAATGAGCAGATCTTC. Protein: CASSPETSGSPNEQIF.

This clonotype was observed at least ten times. This sequence joins TRBV24-1 and TRBJ2-3; D may be TRBD2 (6 bases). Germline lookup yields CDR1 KGHDR and CDR2 SFDVKD. Deletions cut 4 bases from V and 0 bases from J, with 13 bases between. This CDR3 comprises 16 residues. CDR3 region: CATSEPTSTSTDTQYF. CDR3 DNA: TGTGCCACCAGTGAACCTACTAGCACCAGCACAGATACGCAGTATTTT.

The V gene is TRBV12-3 or TRBV12-4, the J gene TRBJ2-5, with 7 positions matching TRBD2. V trimming: 2 bases; J trimming: 3 bases; junction bases outside the gene matches: 6. CDR3 length: 15 residues. CDR3 in DNA: TGTGCCAGCAGTTTATGGGGGGGGTCCGAAGAGACCCAGTACTTC. It translates to CASSLWGGSEETQYF.